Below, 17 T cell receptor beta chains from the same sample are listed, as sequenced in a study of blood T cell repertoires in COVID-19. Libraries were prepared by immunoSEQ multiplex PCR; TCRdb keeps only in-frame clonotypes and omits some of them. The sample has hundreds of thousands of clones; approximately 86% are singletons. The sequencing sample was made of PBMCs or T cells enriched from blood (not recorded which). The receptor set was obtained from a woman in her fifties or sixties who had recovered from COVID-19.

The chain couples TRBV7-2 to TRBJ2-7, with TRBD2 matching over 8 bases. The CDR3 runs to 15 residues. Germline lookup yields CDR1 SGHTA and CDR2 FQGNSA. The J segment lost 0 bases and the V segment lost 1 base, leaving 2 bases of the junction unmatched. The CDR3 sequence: CASSLVGTSSYEQYF. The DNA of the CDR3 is TGTGCCAGCAGCTTAGTGGGGACTAGCTCCTACGAGCAGTACTTC.

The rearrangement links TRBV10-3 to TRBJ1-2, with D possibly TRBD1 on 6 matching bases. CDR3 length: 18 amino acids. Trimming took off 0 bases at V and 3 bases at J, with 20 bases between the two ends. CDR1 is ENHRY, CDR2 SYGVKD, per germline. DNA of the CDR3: TGTGCCATCAGTGAGTCAAGAACAGGGAGAATAGGAGACTATGGCTACACCTTC. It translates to CAISESRTGRIGDYGYTF.

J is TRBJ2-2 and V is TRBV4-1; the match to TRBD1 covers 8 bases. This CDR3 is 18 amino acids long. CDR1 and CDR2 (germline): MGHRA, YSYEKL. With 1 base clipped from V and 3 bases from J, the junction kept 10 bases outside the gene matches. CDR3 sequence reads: CASSQVRGQGADTGELFF. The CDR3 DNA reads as TGCGCCAGCAGCCAAGTACGAGGGCAGGGGGCCGACACCGGGGAGCTGTTTTTT.

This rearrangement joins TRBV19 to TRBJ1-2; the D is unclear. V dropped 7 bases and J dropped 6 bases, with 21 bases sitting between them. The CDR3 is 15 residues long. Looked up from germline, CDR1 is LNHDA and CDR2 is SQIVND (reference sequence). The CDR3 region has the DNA TGTGCCAGTACCTCAGTGGCCGCGGGAAGGGATGGCTACACCTTC. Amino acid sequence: CASTSVAAGRDGYTF.

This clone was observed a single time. Written as DNA, the CDR3 is TGTGCCAGCAGACCAACTCCCGGAGAGACCCAGTACTTC. It translates to CASRPTPGETQYF. The rearrangement uses TRBV3-1 (or the pseudogene TRBV3-2) and TRBJ2-5; D not certain. Trimming pared 6 bases from V and 4 bases from J, leaving 12 bases between. The V gene's germline CDR1 is LGHDT and CDR2 YNNKEL (reference sequence). There are 13 residues in the CDR3.

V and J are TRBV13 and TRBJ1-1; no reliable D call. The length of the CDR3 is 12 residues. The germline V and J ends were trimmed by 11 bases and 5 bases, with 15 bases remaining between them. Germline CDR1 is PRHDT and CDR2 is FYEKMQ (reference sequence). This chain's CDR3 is CAGGEGGTEAFF. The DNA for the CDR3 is TGTGCCGGTGGGGAGGGAGGGACTGAAGCTTTCTTT.

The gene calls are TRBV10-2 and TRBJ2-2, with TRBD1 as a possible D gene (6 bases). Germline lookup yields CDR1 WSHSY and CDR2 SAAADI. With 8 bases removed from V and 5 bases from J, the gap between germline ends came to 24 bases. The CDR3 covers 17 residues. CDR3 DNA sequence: TGCGCCAGCGGGACGGGGTCCACAGGGTTGGGGACCGGGGAGCTGTTTTTT. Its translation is CASGTGSTGLGTGELFF.

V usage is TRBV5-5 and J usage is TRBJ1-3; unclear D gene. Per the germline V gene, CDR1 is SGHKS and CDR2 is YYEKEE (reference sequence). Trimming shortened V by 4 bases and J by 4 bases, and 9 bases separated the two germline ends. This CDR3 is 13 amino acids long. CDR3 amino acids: CASSPSGGNTIYF. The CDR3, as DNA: TGTGCCAGCAGCCCCAGCGGGGGAAACACCATATATTTT.

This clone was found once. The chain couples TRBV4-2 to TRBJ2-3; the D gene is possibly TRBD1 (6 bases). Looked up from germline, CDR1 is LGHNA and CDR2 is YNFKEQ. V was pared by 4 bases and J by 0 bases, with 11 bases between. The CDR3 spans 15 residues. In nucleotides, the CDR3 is TGTGCCAGCAGCCGACAGGACCCTAGCACAGATACGCAGTATTTT. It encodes CASSRQDPSTDTQYF.

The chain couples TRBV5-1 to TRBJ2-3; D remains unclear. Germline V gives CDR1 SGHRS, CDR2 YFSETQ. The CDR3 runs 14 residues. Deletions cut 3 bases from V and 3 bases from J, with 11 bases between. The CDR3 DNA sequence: TGCGCCAGCAGCTGGGCTGAAAGAACAGATACGCAGTATTTT. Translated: CASSWAERTDTQYF.

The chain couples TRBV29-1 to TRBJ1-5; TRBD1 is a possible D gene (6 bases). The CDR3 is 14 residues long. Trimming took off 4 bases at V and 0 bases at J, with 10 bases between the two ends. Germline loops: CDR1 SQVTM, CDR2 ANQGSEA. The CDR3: CSVAQGLSNQPQHF. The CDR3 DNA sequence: TGCAGCGTTGCACAGGGCCTTAGCAATCAGCCCCAGCATTTT. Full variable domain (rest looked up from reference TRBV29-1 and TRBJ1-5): SAVISQKPSRDICQRGTSLTIQCQVDSQVTMMFWYRQQPGQSLTLIATANQGSEATYESGFVIDKFPISRPNLTFSTLTVSNMSPEDSSIYLCSVAQGLSNQPQHFGDGTRLSIL.

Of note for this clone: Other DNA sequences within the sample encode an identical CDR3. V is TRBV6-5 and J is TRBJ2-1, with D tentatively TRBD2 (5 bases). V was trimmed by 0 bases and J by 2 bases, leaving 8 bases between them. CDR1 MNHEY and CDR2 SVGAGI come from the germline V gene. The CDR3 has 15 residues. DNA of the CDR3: TGTGCCAGCAGTTACTCGACCGGGGCCTACAATGAGCAGTTCTTC. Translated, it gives CASSYSTGAYNEQFF.

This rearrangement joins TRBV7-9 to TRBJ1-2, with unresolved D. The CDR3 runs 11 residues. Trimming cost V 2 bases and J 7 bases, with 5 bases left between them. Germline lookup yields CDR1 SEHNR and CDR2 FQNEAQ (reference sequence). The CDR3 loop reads CASSLYGGYTF. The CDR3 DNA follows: TGTGCCAGCAGCTTATACGGTGGCTACACCTTC.

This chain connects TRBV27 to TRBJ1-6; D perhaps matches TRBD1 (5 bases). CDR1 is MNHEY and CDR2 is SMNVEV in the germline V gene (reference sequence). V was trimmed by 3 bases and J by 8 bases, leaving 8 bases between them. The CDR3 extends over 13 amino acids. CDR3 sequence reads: CASSFDSYSPLHF. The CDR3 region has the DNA TGTGCCAGCAGTTTCGACAGCTATTCACCCCTCCACTTT.

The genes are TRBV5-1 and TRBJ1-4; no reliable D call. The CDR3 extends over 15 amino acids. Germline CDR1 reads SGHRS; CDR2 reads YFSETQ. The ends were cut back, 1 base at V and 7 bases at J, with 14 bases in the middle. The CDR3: CASSLSAGVGEKLFF. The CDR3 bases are TGCGCCAGCAGCTTGAGTGCGGGCGTTGGTGAAAAACTGTTTTTT.

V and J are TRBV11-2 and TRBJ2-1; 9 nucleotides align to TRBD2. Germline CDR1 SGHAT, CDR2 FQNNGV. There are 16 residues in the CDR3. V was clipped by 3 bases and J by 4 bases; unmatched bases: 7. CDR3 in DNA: TGTGCCAGCAGCTTTCTGATAGCGGGGGCTTACAATGAGCAGTTCTTC. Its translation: CASSFLIAGAYNEQFF.

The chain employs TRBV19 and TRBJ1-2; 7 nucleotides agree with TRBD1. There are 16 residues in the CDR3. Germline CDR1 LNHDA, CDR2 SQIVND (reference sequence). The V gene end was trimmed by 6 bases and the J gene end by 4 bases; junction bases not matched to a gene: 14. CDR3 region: CASSLRNARQGYGYTF. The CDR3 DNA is TGTGCCAGTAGCCTTCGCAATGCGCGACAGGGCTATGGCTACACCTTC.